Listed below are T cell receptor beta chains from one sample, sequenced in a study of blood T cell repertoires in COVID-19. The repertoire was sequenced with immunoSEQ multiplex PCR; TCRdb's copy has only in-frame clones and lacks some. The repertoire holds approximately 100,000 clones, with around 75% as singletons. The sequenced sample was peripheral blood. The receptors shown here come from a man between 65 and 80 years old with acute or convalescent COVID-19. Both conserved end residues are part of each CDR3. The order of the fields is CDR3 protein, CDR3 DNA, clone size, V gene, D gene, J gene. D genes are given only for firm matches. Not all rows give a size; the values are once, few, many and, for expanded clones, a class.

CASSIRGGDEQFF TGTGCCAGTAGTATCAGGGGTGGGGATGAGCAGTTCTTC . TRBV19 . TRBJ2-1
CASTFLPGTGGREQYF TGTGCCAGCACCTTTTTACCCGGGACAGGGGGCCGCGAGCAGTACTTC . TRBV27 TRBD1 TRBJ2-7
CASSVASSYEQYF TGTGCCAGCAGCGTAGCGTCGTCCTACGAGCAGTACTTC . TRBV9 . TRBJ2-7
CAISDTTGTGHGYTF TGTGCCATCAGTGATACGACAGGGACAGGACATGGCTACACCTTC . TRBV10-3 TRBD1 TRBJ1-2
CASSPGTSFYNEQFF TGTGCCAGCAGTCCCGGGACTAGCTTTTACAATGAGCAGTTCTTC . TRBV6-2/TRBV6-3 TRBD2 TRBJ2-1
CASSLDSYNEQFF TGCGCCAGCAGCTTGGACAGCTACAATGAGCAGTTCTTC . TRBV5-1 . TRBJ2-1
CASSPGTLHGELFF TGCGCCAGCAGCCCGGGAACCCTCCACGGGGAGCTGTTTTTT . TRBV5-1 . TRBJ2-2
CAISESRVSGTQYF TGTGCCATCAGTGAGTCGAGGGTTTCTGGTACGCAGTATTTT . TRBV10-3 . TRBJ2-3
CASSQGVGAGGPYEQYF TGCGCCAGCAGCCAAGGGGTTGGGGCGGGAGGGCCATACGAGCAGTACTTC . TRBV4-3 TRBD2 TRBJ2-7
CASSAGGATDTQYF TGTGCCAGCAGCGCTGGAGGCGCGACAGATACGCAGTATTTT once TRBV2 . TRBJ2-3
CASSPPTSTDTQYF TGTGCCAGCAGCCCCCCGACAAGCACAGATACGCAGTATTTT . TRBV28 . TRBJ2-3
CASSPHGTQYFHEQFF TGTGCCAGCAGCCCACACGGGACTCAGTACTTCCATGAGCAGTTCTTC . TRBV2 . TRBJ2-1
CASSEGGRYADTQYF TGTGCCAGCAGCGAAGGGGGACGGTATGCAGATACGCAGTATTTT . TRBV11-3 . TRBJ2-3
CASSLAGRGSTYEQYF TGTGCCAGCAGCTTGGCCGGCAGGGGTTCCACCTACGAGCAGTACTTC . TRBV5-5 . TRBJ2-7
CASSIRGQGGTEAFF TGTGCCAGCAGTATAAGGGGACAGGGAGGGACTGAAGCTTTCTTT . TRBV27 TRBD1 TRBJ1-1
CASRDGLAGEQYF TGTGCCAGCAGGGATGGACTAGCGGGCGAGCAGTACTTC few TRBV6-5 TRBD2 TRBJ2-7
CASTVPGGFEAFF TGTGCCAGCACCGTTCCAGGGGGCTTTGAAGCTTTCTTT . TRBV28 TRBD1 TRBJ1-1
CASSLSGNTIYF TGTGCCAGCAGCTTGTCAGGAAACACCATATATTTT . TRBV5-6 . TRBJ1-3
CASSLGLPGLAMAYNEQFF TGTGCCAGCAGCCTCGGGCTTCCGGGACTAGCGATGGCTTACAATGAGCAGTTCTTC few TRBV14 TRBD2 TRBJ2-1
CASRRAGGEDGYTF TGTGCCAGCAGGCGGGCAGGGGGCGAGGATGGCTACACCTTC many TRBV7-2 TRBD1 TRBJ1-2
CASSTGLAGTYNEQFF TGTGCCAGCAGCACAGGACTAGCGGGCACCTACAATGAGCAGTTCTTC once TRBV9 TRBD2 TRBJ2-1
CSASKGGDQPQHF TGCAGTGCTAGTAAAGGGGGGGATCAGCCCCAGCATTTT . TRBV20-1 . TRBJ1-5
CSVEGGLGDTQYF TGCAGCGTTGAGGGGGGGCTGGGAGATACGCAGTATTTT . TRBV29-1 . TRBJ2-3
CASSVQTGHSYEQYF TGCGCCAGCAGCGTTCAAACGGGTCACTCCTACGAGCAGTACTTC . TRBV5-1 . TRBJ2-7
CASSQDRGPYNEQFF TGCGCCAGCAGCCAGGACAGGGGGCCTTACAATGAGCAGTTCTTC . TRBV5-1 TRBD1 TRBJ2-1
CATSEGLINSPLHF TGTGCCACCAGTGAGGGCCTTATTAATTCACCCCTCCACTTT . TRBV24-1 . TRBJ1-6
CASSLSSRDYEQYF TGTGCCAGCAGTTTGTCATCCCGGGACTACGAGCAGTACTTC few TRBV28 . TRBJ2-7
CASRILAVPSYEQYF TGCGCCAGCAGGATTCTAGCGGTCCCCTCCTACGAGCAGTACTTC few TRBV5-1 TRBD2 TRBJ2-7
CASSLGLRLVRINEQFF TGTGCCAGCAGCTTAGGGCTCCGGCTAGTAAGAATCAATGAGCAGTTCTTC . TRBV7-6 . TRBJ2-1
CASSFLAADNEQFF TGTGCCAGTAGTTTTCTAGCGGCGGACAATGAGCAGTTCTTC . TRBV28 TRBD2 TRBJ2-1
CASSYSSGTNEKLFF TGTGCCAGCAGTTACTCTTCCGGTACTAATGAAAAACTGTTTTTT . TRBV6-5 . TRBJ1-4
CASSIRTSGGYNEQFF TGTGCCAGTAGTATTCGGACTAGCGGGGGGTACAATGAGCAGTTCTTC few TRBV19 TRBD2 TRBJ2-1
CASSYIGGILNEQFF TGTGCCAGCAGTTACATCGGCGGGATCCTCAATGAGCAGTTCTTC few TRBV6-6 . TRBJ2-1
CASSVDFRGVYEQYF TGTGCCAGCAGCGTAGATTTCAGGGGGGTCTACGAGCAGTACTTC . TRBV9 . TRBJ2-7
CASSLGGRRQETQYF TGTGCCAGCAGCTTGGGAGGTCGGCGTCAAGAGACCCAGTACTTC . TRBV5-4 . TRBJ2-5
CASSLSISGSGNTIYF TGTGCCAGCAGCTTGAGTATATCGGGGTCTGGAAACACCATATATTTT . TRBV5-5 . TRBJ1-3
CASSLDGHQPQHF TGCGCCAGCAGCTTGGATGGGCACCAGCCCCAGCATTTT once TRBV5-1 . TRBJ1-5
CASRVTGVYGYTF TGTGCCAGTAGAGTTACAGGGGTATACGGCTACACCTTC . TRBV19 TRBD1 TRBJ1-2
CASSPIYEQYF TGTGCCAGCAGCCCCATCTACGAGCAGTACTTC . TRBV6-4 . TRBJ2-7
CASSMGGTGNTEAFF TGTGCCAGTAGTATGGGGGGGACTGGGAACACTGAAGCTTTCTTT . TRBV19 . TRBJ1-1
CASRGSGSSYNEQFF TGTGCCAGCCGAGGTAGCGGGAGCTCCTACAATGAGCAGTTCTTC . TRBV18 TRBD2 TRBJ2-1
CASSDRSGLSTDTQYF TGTGCCAGCAGTGATCGCAGCGGCCTTAGCACAGATACGCAGTATTTT . TRBV25-1 . TRBJ2-3
CASSVEPGLAGYEQYF TGTGCCAGCAGCGTAGAGCCGGGACTAGCGGGATACGAGCAGTACTTC few TRBV9 TRBD2 TRBJ2-7
CASSLLGAGTGVPLGPQHF TGTGCCAGCAGCCTACTAGGGGCCGGGACAGGGGTGCCTTTGGGGCCCCAGCATTTT . TRBV9 TRBD1 TRBJ1-5
CATSRDGTGGADTEAFF TGTGCCACCAGCAGAGATGGGACAGGGGGCGCGGACACTGAAGCTTTCTTT few TRBV15 TRBD1 TRBJ1-1
CASSSHRVTDTQYF TGTGCCAGCAGCTCACACAGGGTCACAGATACGCAGTATTTT once TRBV14 . TRBJ2-3
CASSGRLAGTGTDTQYF TGTGCCAGCAGCGGGAGACTAGCGGGAACGGGCACAGATACGCAGTATTTT . TRBV11-3 TRBD2 TRBJ2-3
CASSQDSGTRDEKLFF TGTGCCAGCAGCCAAGATAGTGGCACGAGGGATGAAAAACTGTTTTTT . TRBV4-2 . TRBJ1-4
CSVEERRGRASYYGYTF TGCAGCGTTGAAGAAAGGAGAGGGAGAGCCTCTTACTATGGCTACACCTTC . TRBV29-1 . TRBJ1-2
CASRPTGAGLSYGYTF TGTGCCAGCAGGCCTACAGGGGCGGGATTGTCCTATGGCTACACCTTC few TRBV5-6 TRBD1 TRBJ1-2
CATSDLDKETQYF TGTGCCACCAGTGATTTAGACAAGGAGACCCAGTACTTC . TRBV24-1 . TRBJ2-5
CASTDRFYGYTF TGTGCCAGTACGGACAGATTCTATGGCTACACCTTC . TRBV19 . TRBJ1-2
CASSPDRGNSYNEQFF TGCGCCAGCAGCCCAGACAGGGGGAACTCCTACAATGAGCAGTTCTTC . TRBV5-1 TRBD1 TRBJ2-1
CASSWDRGLHGYTF TGCGCCAGCAGCTGGGACAGGGGGCTACATGGCTACACCTTC . TRBV5-1 TRBD1 TRBJ1-2
CSVLAGGLYEQYF TGCAGCGTTCTAGCGGGAGGTCTTTACGAGCAGTACTTC . TRBV29-1 TRBD2 TRBJ2-7
CASSHGTGQTGRSPLHF TGTGCCAGCAGCCATGGGACTGGGCAGACAGGGCGTTCACCCCTCCACTTT . TRBV3-1/TRBV3-2 TRBD1 TRBJ1-6
CASTLQGWETQYF TGTGCCAGCACCCTACAGGGGTGGGAGACCCAGTACTTC . TRBV25-1 TRBD1 TRBJ2-5
CASSSFQGYEQYF TGTGCCAGCAGTTCCTTCCAGGGCTACGAGCAGTACTTC few TRBV28 . TRBJ2-7
CASRYPEGDTEAFF TGTGCCAGCAGATACCCTGAGGGGGACACTGAAGCTTTCTTT . TRBV6-2/TRBV6-3 . TRBJ1-1